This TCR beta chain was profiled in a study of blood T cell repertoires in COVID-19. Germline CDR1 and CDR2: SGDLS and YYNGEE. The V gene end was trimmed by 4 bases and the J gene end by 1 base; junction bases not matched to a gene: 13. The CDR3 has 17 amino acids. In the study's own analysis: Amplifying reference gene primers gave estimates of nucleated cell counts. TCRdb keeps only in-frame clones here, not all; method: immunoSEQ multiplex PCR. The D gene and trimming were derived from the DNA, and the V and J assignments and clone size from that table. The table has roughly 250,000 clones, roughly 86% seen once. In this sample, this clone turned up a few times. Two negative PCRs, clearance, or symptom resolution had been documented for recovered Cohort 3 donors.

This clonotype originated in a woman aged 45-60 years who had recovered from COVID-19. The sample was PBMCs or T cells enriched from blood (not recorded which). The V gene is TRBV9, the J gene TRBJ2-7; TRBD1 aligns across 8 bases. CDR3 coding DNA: TGTGCCAGCAGCCCCTGGACAGGGAAAGGGTTATCCTACGAGCAGTACTTC. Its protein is CASSPWTGKGLSYEQYF.